This paragraph covers one TCR beta chain sequence. Its antigen is undetermined. Sequencing was performed with immunoSEQ multiplex PCR; in TCRdb, only in-frame clones are kept and a portion is missing. The sample records fewer than 120,000 clones, about 88% being singletons. The sample belongs to a study of T cell responses to AZD1222 COVID-19 vaccine. Whole-study findings and limits: Only a handful of AZD1222 recipients were seropositive at baseline. White British donors predominated, females outnumbered males, and clonal diversity was possibly underestimated.

V lost 0 bases, J lost 5 bases, and 5 bases lay in between. The germline V gene encodes CDR1 SGHNT and CDR2 YYREEE (reference sequence). The CDR3 contains 13 residues. The J gene is TRBJ2-2, the V gene TRBV5-4; no reliable D call. The specimen was peripheral blood, collected on day 0 of AZD1222 vaccination. The receptor comes from an adult in good health. Here the CDR3 DNA reads TGTGCCAGCAGCTTGGTGATTACCGGGGAGCTGTTTTTT. Protein: CASSLVITGELFF.